The 9 T cell receptor beta chains below all came from one sample that was sequenced in a study of identical twins. Via MiXCR, TCRdb re-called the 5' RACE reads, giving one row per CDR3 protein. The sample contains roughly 1.6 million distinct CDR3 sequences, about 32% of which appear only once. Sequencing was carried out using cord blood. The receptors stem from a newborn girl in good health.

This clonotype has a handful of counts. The rearrangement uses TRBV5-1 and TRBJ1-4; D is possibly TRBD1 (5 bases). The ends were cut back, 0 bases at V and 4 bases at J, with 13 bases in the middle. Germline V CDR1 and CDR2: SGHRS, YFSETQ. This CDR3 has 16 amino acids. The CDR3, as DNA: TGCGCCAGCAGCTTGGGCCTGACAGCCATTAATGAAAAACTGTTTTTT. It yields the protein CASSLGLTAINEKLFF.

The chain carries TRBV9 and TRBJ2-4; TRBD1 agrees at 9 bases. The J call may be in error: the DNA end matches TRBJ2-7 better. The CDR3 spans 15 residues. Germline V gene lookup returns CDR1 SGDLS and CDR2 YYNGEE. In DNA form, the CDR3 reads TGTGCCAGCAGCGTAGGGCGGGACAGGGTCTACGAGCAGTACTTC. The encoded protein is CASSVGRDRVYEQYF.

The CDR3 loop reads CASSPYGHQPQHF. CDR3 coding DNA: TGTGCCAGCAGCCCGTACGGCCATCAGCCCCAGCATTTT. The gene calls are TRBV7-2 and TRBJ1-5; D is uncertain. Germline V gives CDR1 SGHTA, CDR2 FQGNSA. The CDR3 consists of 13 residues. V gave up 5 bases and J gave up 5 bases, with 10 bases separating them.

The V and J genes are TRBV2 and TRBJ1-5; D remains unclear. The CDR3 runs 15 residues. CDR1 is SNHLY and CDR2 is FYNNEI in the germline V gene. Trimming removed 7 bases from V and 1 base from J, with 14 bases in between. The CDR3, as DNA: TGTGCCAGCACCTATAGTGGGAAGAGCAATCAGCCCCAGCATTTT. Its protein is CASTYSGKSNQPQHF.

This clonotype was picked up a small number of times. V and J are TRBV13 and TRBJ1-2; D might be TRBD1 (5 bases). V dropped 5 bases and J dropped 13 bases, with 20 bases sitting between them. Germline CDR1 PRHDT, CDR2 FYEKMQ (reference sequence). This CDR3 has 13 amino acids. The DNA for the CDR3 is TGTGCCAGCAGCACAAGCCAACCGACAGATCCCACCTTC. Translating it yields CASSTSQPTDPTF.

The gene calls are TRBV5-1 and TRBJ1-1; D might be TRBD1 (5 bases). Germline-derived CDR1 and CDR2 are SGHRS and YFSETQ. The CDR3 extends over 16 amino acids. Trimming pared 3 bases from V and 4 bases from J, leaving 19 bases between. CDR3 loop: CASSSRRGQDTTEAFF. The DNA of the CDR3 is TGCGCCAGCAGCTCCCGACGGGGCCAGGATACCACTGAAGCTTTCTTT.

The gene calls are TRBV5-1 and TRBJ2-1; a weak D match, TRBD1 (6 bases). Trimming removed 0 bases from V and 9 bases from J, with 10 bases in between. Germline CDR1 reads SGHRS; CDR2 reads YFSETQ. The CDR3 consists of 13 residues. The CDR3 loop is CASSLGQGREQFF. In nucleotides, the CDR3 is TGCGCCAGCAGCTTGGGGCAGGGGCGTGAGCAGTTCTTC.

This clonotype came up a few times. The V and J genes are TRBV12-3 or TRBV12-4 and TRBJ2-5, with D unclear. The CDR3 totals 11 residues. The V gene lost 2 bases and the J gene lost 11 bases, with 9 bases spanning the gap. In nucleotides, the CDR3 is TGTGCCAGCAGTTTACACGATGAGCAGTACTTC. It yields the protein CASSLHDEQYF.

The table lists this clonotype with a few counts. V gene TRBV5-6 combines with J gene TRBJ2-5; D may correspond to TRBD1 or TRBD2 (7 bases each). The J call may not be correct, given that the DNA end is closer to TRBJ2-7. Germline CDR1 and CDR2: SGHDT and YYEEEE. The CDR3 extends over 14 amino acids. CDR3 DNA sequence: TGTGCCAGCAGCCCTACAGGGGAGGGATACGAGCAGTACTTC. It codes for CASSPTGEGYEQYF.